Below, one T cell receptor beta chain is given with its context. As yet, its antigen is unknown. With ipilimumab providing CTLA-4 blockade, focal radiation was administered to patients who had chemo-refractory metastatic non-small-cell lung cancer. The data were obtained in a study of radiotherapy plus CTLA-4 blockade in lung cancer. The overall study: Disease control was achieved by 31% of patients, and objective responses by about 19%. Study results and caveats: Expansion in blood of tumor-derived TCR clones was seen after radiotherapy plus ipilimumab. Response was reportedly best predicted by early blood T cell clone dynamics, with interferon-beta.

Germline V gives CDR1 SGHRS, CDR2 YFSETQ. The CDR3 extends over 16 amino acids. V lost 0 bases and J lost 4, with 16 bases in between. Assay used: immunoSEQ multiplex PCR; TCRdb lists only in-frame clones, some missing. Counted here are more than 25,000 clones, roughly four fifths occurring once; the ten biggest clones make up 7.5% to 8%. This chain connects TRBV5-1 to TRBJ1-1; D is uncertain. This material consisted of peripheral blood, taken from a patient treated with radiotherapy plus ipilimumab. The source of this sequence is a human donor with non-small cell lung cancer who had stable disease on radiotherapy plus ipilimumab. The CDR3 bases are TGCGCCAGCAGCTTGGGAATCGGCCAATTAGGCACTGAAGCTTTCTTT. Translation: CASSLGIGQLGTEAFF.